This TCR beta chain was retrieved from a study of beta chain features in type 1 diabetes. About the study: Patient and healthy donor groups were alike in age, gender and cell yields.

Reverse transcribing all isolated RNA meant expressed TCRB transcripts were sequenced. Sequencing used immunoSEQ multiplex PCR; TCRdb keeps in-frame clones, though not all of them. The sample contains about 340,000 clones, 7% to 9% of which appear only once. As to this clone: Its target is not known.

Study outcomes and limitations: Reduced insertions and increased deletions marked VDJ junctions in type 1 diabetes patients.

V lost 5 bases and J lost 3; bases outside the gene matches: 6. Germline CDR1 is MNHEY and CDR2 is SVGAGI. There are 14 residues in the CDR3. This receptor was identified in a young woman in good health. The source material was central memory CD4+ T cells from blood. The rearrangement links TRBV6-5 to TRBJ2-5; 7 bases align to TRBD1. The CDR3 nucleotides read TGTGCCAGCAGTGCCGCCACAGGGGAAGAGACCCAGTACTTC. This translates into CASSAATGEETQYF.